This TCR beta chain was captured by sequencing in a study of T-cell memory formation after mild COVID-19. TCRdb reprocessed the 5' RACE reads via MiXCR and lists one record per CDR3 protein. The repertoire holds about half a million distinct CDR3 sequences, with around a sixth as singletons. The sample holds a few counts of this clonotype. Germline CDR1 reads KGHDR; CDR2 reads SFDVKD. Trimming took off 2 bases at V and 6 bases at J, with 7 bases between the two ends. CDR3 length equals 13 residues. The specimen was PBMCs or a T cell subset sorted from them (not recorded which). This rearrangement joins TRBV24-1 to TRBJ2-1; no reliable D call. This sequence originates from an adult woman who had mild COVID-19 (a few samples of this study predate the infection). Cell type and time point are not known. The CDR3 DNA sequence: TGTGCCACCAGTGATTCCATCCCCAATGAGCAGTTCTTC. As protein: CATSDSIPNEQFF.